The 22 T cell receptor beta chains reported below all come from one sample, sequenced in a study of blood T cell repertoires in COVID-19. Clones were sequenced by immunoSEQ multiplex PCR, and TCRdb holds only the in-frame ones, with some missing. The sample contains a few hundred thousand clones, roughly 85% of which appear only once. What was sequenced was PBMCs or T cells enriched from blood (not recorded which). Receptors originate from a woman aged 30 to 39 who had recovered from COVID-19.

V usage is TRBV10-3 and J usage is TRBJ2-7, with 11 bases lining up with TRBD1. CDR3 length: 13 residues. The V gene's germline CDR1 is ENHRY and CDR2 SYGVKD. Losses at the gene ends were 9 bases for V and 3 bases for J; bases not matched to a gene: 4. The CDR3 loop is CAMGGQGDYEQYF. The CDR3 DNA is TGTGCCATGGGGGGACAGGGGGACTACGAGCAGTACTTC.

V is TRBV5-1 and J is TRBJ1-4, with a weak D call TRBD1 (6 bases). The CDR3 contains 14 residues. With 0 bases removed from V and 7 bases from J, the gap between germline ends came to 10 bases. Per germline, CDR1 SGHRS and CDR2 YFSETQ. The CDR3 DNA is TGCGCCAGCAGCTTGGAAAGGGGGAGTGAAAAACTGTTTTTT. Amino acid sequence: CASSLERGSEKLFF.

The chain couples TRBV28 to TRBJ2-3, with D possibly being TRBD1 (5 bases). With 3 bases removed from V and 2 bases from J, the gap between germline ends came to 15 bases. The CDR3 covers 16 residues. The germline CDR1 and CDR2 sequences are MDHEN and SYDVKM. The CDR3 region is CASSFPTKGVTDTQYF. As DNA, the CDR3 is TGTGCCAGCAGTTTCCCTACCAAAGGGGTCACAGATACGCAGTATTTT.

The V call is TRBV28, the J call TRBJ2-7; 9 nucleotides agree with TRBD1. The germline CDR1 and CDR2 sequences are MDHEN and SYDVKM. The CDR3 is made up of 15 amino acids. With 6 bases clipped from V and 5 bases from J, the junction kept 11 bases outside the gene matches. The CDR3 sequence is CASSPTPGQGNEQYF. In nucleotides, the CDR3 is TGTGCCAGCAGCCCCACGCCGGGACAGGGTAACGAGCAGTACTTC.

In regard to this clone: At one of its ends the junction is not consistent with the germline gene, which may arise from a read error. The chain has TRBV29-1 and TRBJ1-4; 7 positions match TRBD1. The germline CDR1 and CDR2 sequences are SQVTM and ANQGSEA. CDR3 length equals 11 residues. In DNA, the CDR3 is TGCAGCGTTGACGAGGACAGGAGGACCCTTTTT. As protein: CSVDEDRRTLF.

The chain combines TRBV9 with TRBJ2-7, with D perhaps TRBD2 (5 bases). The germline V and J ends were trimmed by 0 bases and 0 bases, with 10 bases remaining between them. Germline V gene lookup returns CDR1 SGDLS and CDR2 YYNGEE. The CDR3 sequence is 15 residues long. The CDR3 DNA reads as TGTGCCAGCAGCGTAGCGGGGTCGAGCTCCTACGAGCAGTACTTC. Translation: CASSVAGSSSYEQYF.

The V and J genes are TRBV21-1 and TRBJ2-2; no check of the table's D call, TRBD1, against the DNA was made. TRBV21-1 is a documented pseudogene. This CDR3 spans 15 amino acids. The CDR3: CASSLDRGSTGELFF. In DNA, the CDR3 is TGTGCCAGCAGCCTCGACAGGGGAAGCACCGGGGAGCTGTTTTTT.

This chain joins TRBV5-1 and TRBJ2-3; 10 bases line up with TRBD2. This CDR3 is 16 amino acids long. The V and J ends lost 5 bases and 2 bases, in that order; junction bases with no gene match: 8. Looked up from germline, CDR1 is SGHRS and CDR2 is YFSETQ. CDR3 loop: CASRTPAGGPTDTQYF. In DNA form, the CDR3 reads TGCGCCAGCAGGACACCAGCGGGGGGGCCCACAGATACGCAGTATTTT.

This clone was picked up a small number of times. V usage is TRBV5-5 and J usage is TRBJ1-4; D might be TRBD1 (5 bases). In germline, CDR1 is SGHKS, CDR2 YYEKEE (reference sequence). The CDR3 covers 15 residues. Trimming cost V 0 bases and J 8 bases, with 14 bases left between them. Here the CDR3 reads CASSLGEDNIEKLFF. Here the CDR3 DNA reads TGTGCCAGCAGCTTGGGAGAGGACAATATCGAAAAACTGTTTTTT.

This chain connects TRBV28 to TRBJ2-3, with 8 bases aligning to TRBD1. V gave up 3 bases and J gave up 6 bases; unmatched junction bases: 8. Germline V lookup: CDR1 MDHEN, CDR2 SYDVKM. The CDR3 extends over 15 amino acids. CDR3 amino acids: CASSFRDRPADTQYF. In DNA, the CDR3 is TGTGCCAGCAGTTTCCGGGACAGGCCCGCGGATACGCAGTATTTT.

The table lists this clone with a count of one. The chain's CDR3 is CASSSDRVGGYTF. In DNA, the CDR3 is TGTGCCAGCAGCTCCGACAGGGTCGGCGGCTACACCTTC. The chain employs TRBV6-5 and TRBJ1-2; 7 bases are shared with TRBD1. The V segment lost 6 bases and the J segment 8 bases; nucleotides outside the gene matches: 9. CDR3 length: 13 residues. Germline V gives CDR1 MNHEY, CDR2 SVGAGI.

V gene TRBV28 combines with J gene TRBJ2-1; D perhaps matches TRBD1 (6 bases). The germline gives CDR1 MDHEN, CDR2 SYDVKM. The V end was cut by 3 bases, the J end by 10 bases, with 19 bases between. This CDR3 contains 15 residues. In DNA, the CDR3 is TGTGCCAGCAGTTTTTCCTTGGACAGCGTATGGGAGCAGTTCTTC. Encoded protein: CASSFSLDSVWEQFF.

CDR3 protein: CASSDVWGAPLHF. CDR3 DNA sequence: TGCGCCAGCAGTGACGTTTGGGGAGCACCCCTCCACTTT. The V call is TRBV10-1, the J call TRBJ1-6, with unresolved D. V lost 3 bases, J lost 11 bases, and 11 bases lay in between. Germline CDR1 reads WNHNN; CDR2 reads SYGVQD (reference sequence). The CDR3 contains 13 residues.

The J gene is TRBJ2-7, the V gene TRBV28; 10 nucleotides line up with TRBD1. The germline V gene encodes CDR1 MDHEN and CDR2 SYDVKM. With V trimmed by 4 bases and J by 4 bases, 13 bases remained unmatched. This CDR3 contains 17 residues. CDR3 protein: CASSYPLRQGAGYEQYF. In DNA form, the CDR3 reads TGTGCCAGCAGTTACCCCCTAAGACAGGGGGCAGGTTACGAGCAGTACTTC.

This clone was detected only once. The gene calls are TRBV2 and TRBJ2-3; D is possibly TRBD2 (5 bases). Germline-derived CDR1 and CDR2 are SNHLY and FYNNEI. This CDR3 region has 15 residues. V dropped 2 bases and J dropped 0 bases, with 9 bases sitting between them. CDR3 region: CASSELSGSTDTQYF. In nucleotides, the CDR3 is TGTGCCAGCAGTGAATTGAGCGGAAGCACAGATACGCAGTATTTT.

The gene calls are TRBV15 and TRBJ1-6; 10 nucleotides match TRBD1. Germline V CDR1 and CDR2: LNHNV, YYDKDF (reference sequence). The trim removed 8 bases at V and 9 bases at J, leaving 7 bases unmatched. The CDR3 is 14 residues long. CDR3 in amino acids: CATGEGTGVSPLHF. In nucleotides, the CDR3 is TGTGCCACCGGCGAGGGGACAGGGGTTTCACCCCTCCACTTT. Together with reference TRBV15 and TRBJ1-6, the CDR3 gives the full variable domain: DAMVIQNPRYQVTQFGKPVTLSCSQTLNHNVMYWYQQKSSQAPKLLFHYYDKDFNNEADTPDNFQSRRPNTSFCFLDIRSPGLGDTAMYLCATGEGTGVSPLHFGNGTRLTVT.

This chain connects TRBV6-5 to TRBJ1-1, with D possibly matching TRBD1 (6 bases). Trimming took 7 bases from V and 7 from J, leaving 13 bases between them. Germline CDR1 is MNHEY and CDR2 is SVGAGI. This CDR3 region has 12 residues. The CDR3 protein is CASMDSYGEAFF. The CDR3 DNA sequence: TGTGCCAGCATGGACAGTTACGGTGAAGCTTTCTTT.

This sequence joins TRBV7-2 and TRBJ1-1, with 9 bases that match TRBD1. Germline trimming cut 3 bases from V and 1 base from J; bases unmatched to any gene: 6. The CDR3 covers 16 residues. Per germline, CDR1 SGHTA and CDR2 FQGNSA. CDR3 nucleotide sequence: TGTGCCAGCAGCTTCAGGACAGGGGTTGGGAACACTGAAGCTTTCTTT. Protein: CASSFRTGVGNTEAFF.

The V and J genes are TRBV2 and TRBJ2-3; D is perhaps TRBD1 (5 bases). Per the germline V gene, CDR1 is SNHLY and CDR2 is FYNNEI. The CDR3 totals 14 residues. The germline V and J ends were trimmed by 9 bases and 4 bases, with 17 bases remaining between them. In DNA, the CDR3 is TGTGCCAGTATAGAGGCTTGGGGCGCAGATACGCAGTATTTT. It is translated as CASIEAWGADTQYF. The entire variable domain, with the rest obtained from reference TRBV2 and TRBJ2-3, is as follows: EPEVTQTPSHQVTQMGQEVILRCVPISNHLYFYWYRQILGQKVEFLVSFYNNEISEKSEIFDDQFSVERPDGSNFTLKIRSTKLEDSAMYFCASIEAWGADTQYFGPGTRLTVL.

Here the CDR3 DNA reads TGTGCCAGCAGCTTCCTCACTAATGAGCAGTTCTTC. This sequence encodes CASSFLTNEQFF. J is TRBJ2-1 and V is TRBV7-2, with no clear D. V dropped 3 bases and J dropped 7 bases, with 7 bases sitting between them. CDR1 is SGHTA, CDR2 FQGNSA, per germline. CDR3 size: 12 residues.

V and J are TRBV28 and TRBJ1-4; no firm D call. The germline gives CDR1 MDHEN, CDR2 SYDVKM. V dropped 4 bases and J dropped 4 bases, with 7 bases sitting between them. CDR3 length equals 13 residues. CDR3 DNA sequence: TGTGCCAGCAGTTCCGGGAGTAATGAAAAACTGTTTTTT. It yields the protein CASSSGSNEKLFF. Full variable domain (rest looked up from reference TRBV28 and TRBJ1-4): DVKVTQSSRYLVKRTGEKVFLECVQDMDHENMFWYRQDPGLGLRLIYFSYDVKMKEKGDIPEGYSVSREKKERFSLILESASTNQTSMYLCASSSGSNEKLFFGSGTQLSVL.

This chain links TRBV25-1 with TRBJ1-3; 11 nucleotides agree with TRBD1. CDR1 is MGHDK, CDR2 SYGVNS, per germline. V trimming: 5 bases; J trimming: 3 bases; junction bases outside the gene matches: 12. CDR3 size: 18 residues. CDR3 DNA sequence: TGTGCCAGCAGTCCCAACCCCGGACAGGGGGCAGGTGGAAACACCATATATTTT. Translation gives CASSPNPGQGAGGNTIYF.